The 27 T cell receptor beta chains below all came from one sample that was sequenced in a study of blood T cell repertoires in COVID-19. Clones were sequenced by immunoSEQ multiplex PCR, and TCRdb holds only the in-frame ones, with some missing. The sample shows under 100,000 clones, over 80% of them seen only once. The sequenced sample was peripheral blood. Receptor source: an elderly man with active or convalescent COVID-19.

In its sample, this clone was seen a few times. This chain links TRBV30 with TRBJ1-2; D might be TRBD1 (6 bases). Germline loops: CDR1 GTSNPN, CDR2 SVGIG (reference sequence). V was shortened by 1 base and J by 4 bases, with 19 bases between the two germline ends. The CDR3 has 16 residues. CDR3: CAWSAGGRGRGYGYTF. The DNA of the CDR3 is TGTGCCTGGAGTGCTGGAGGACGCGGCAGGGGCTATGGCTACACCTTC.

This chain uses TRBV4-2 with TRBJ1-3, with 9 bases lining up with TRBD1. The CDR3 runs to 16 residues. Germline trimming cut 0 bases from V and 2 bases from J; bases unmatched to any gene: 2. The germline CDR1 and CDR2 sequences are LGHNA and YNFKEQ. CDR3 residues: CASSQEGQGTGNTIYF. Written as DNA, the CDR3 is TGTGCCAGCAGCCAAGAGGGACAGGGTACTGGAAACACCATATATTTT.

J is TRBJ2-2 and V is TRBV4-1; TRBD1 aligns across 9 bases. This CDR3 contains 16 residues. V lost 3 bases and J lost 6; bases outside the gene matches: 8. Germline assignment: CDR1 MGHRA and CDR2 YSYEKL. CDR3 sequence (DNA): TGCGCCAGCAGCCAGGACAGGGGATATGGAGCCGGGGAGCTGTTTTTT. Protein product: CASSQDRGYGAGELFF.

V is TRBV12-3 or TRBV12-4 and J is TRBJ1-2, with D possibly TRBD1 on 6 matching bases. CDR3 length: 11 residues. The germline V and J ends were trimmed by 1 base and 10 bases, with 7 bases remaining between them. The CDR3 here is CASSLGGHYTF. As DNA, the CDR3 is TGTGCCAGCAGTTTAGGGGGGCACTACACCTTC.

This chain uses TRBV5-1 with TRBJ1-1; TRBD1 matches 12 bases. Germline CDR1 SGHRS, CDR2 YFSETQ. The trim removed 3 bases at V and 10 bases at J, leaving 7 bases unmatched. The CDR3 runs to 14 residues. Here the CDR3 reads CASSSGTGGEGAFF. The CDR3 DNA reads as TGCGCCAGCAGCTCCGGGACAGGGGGCGAGGGAGCTTTCTTT.

The rearrangement uses TRBV19 and TRBJ1-5, with 7 bases lining up with TRBD1. This CDR3 is built from 16 residues. Unmatched junction bases numbered 9, after V lost 4 bases and J lost 3 bases. The germline V gene encodes CDR1 LNHDA and CDR2 SQIVND (reference sequence). This CDR3 is CASSSPPGQHNQPQHF. The CDR3 region has the DNA TGTGCCAGTAGTAGCCCCCCGGGACAGCACAATCAGCCCCAGCATTTT.

The sample holds a few counts of this clone. The chain couples TRBV23-1 to TRBJ1-6; tentative D call: TRBD1 (5 bases). TRBV23-1 qualifies as an ORF whose function is uncertain. Trimming left V 4 bases short and J 9 bases short, with 13 bases between. CDR3 length: 14 amino acids. The CDR3 loop reads CASSRPGGASPLHF. DNA for the CDR3: TGCGCCAGCAGTCGGCCAGGAGGGGCTTCACCCCTCCACTTT.

The rearrangement uses TRBV5-1 and TRBJ2-1; TRBD1 matches at 11 bases. Trimming took 4 bases from V and 2 from J; bases not matched to a gene: 2. Germline CDR1 is SGHRS and CDR2 is YFSETQ. The CDR3 totals 15 residues. CDR3 region: CASSAGQGAYNEQFF. In DNA form, the CDR3 reads TGCGCCAGCAGCGCGGGACAGGGGGCCTACAATGAGCAGTTCTTC.

This clone was observed a handful of times. V usage is TRBV18 and J usage is TRBJ1-2; no reliable D call. V was clipped by 5 bases and J by 5 bases, with 18 bases between them. The CDR3 spans 15 residues. Germline-derived CDR1 and CDR2 are KGHSH and LQKENI. The CDR3 DNA sequence: TGTGCCAGCTCAATGGGCCCCGCAGGCAGATATGGCTACACCTTC. It translates to CASSMGPAGRYGYTF.

The chain employs TRBV3-1 (or the pseudogene TRBV3-2) and TRBJ2-1; TRBD2 aligns across 10 bases. Trimming removed 2 bases from V and 8 bases from J; junction bases left unmatched: 6. CDR1 LGHDT and CDR2 YNNKEL come from the germline V gene (reference sequence). This CDR3 has 15 residues. The CDR3 bases are TGTGCCAGCAGCCAACGGCAGCGGGGGGGCGATGAGCAGTTCTTC. As protein: CASSQRQRGGDEQFF.

This clone was counted only a few times. The chain recombines TRBV7-8 with TRBJ2-5; 12 bases fit TRBD1. Germline CDR1 SGHVS, CDR2 FQNEAQ. The CDR3 has 17 amino acids. Losses at the gene ends were 4 bases for V and 5 bases for J; bases not matched to a gene: 11. CDR3 coding DNA: TGTGCCAGCAGCTCCCAACCGGGACAGGGGGCCGGGGAGACCCAGTACTTC. It is translated as CASSSQPGQGAGETQYF.

The chain recombines TRBV2 with TRBJ2-7; 8 positions match TRBD1. The germline V gene encodes CDR1 SNHLY and CDR2 FYNNEI. Unmatched junction bases numbered 11, after V lost 1 base and J lost 0 bases. The CDR3 is 18 amino acids. The CDR3 DNA sequence: TGTGCCAGCAGTGAAGTCGGACAGGGTAGTAAACCCTCCTACGAGCAGTACGTC. Translating gives CASSEVGQGSKPSYEQYV.

V and J are TRBV28 and TRBJ2-3; D is perhaps TRBD2 (6 bases). Trimming cost V 2 bases and J 5 bases, with 11 bases left between them. The CDR3 is made up of 14 amino acids. Germline V gene lookup returns CDR1 MDHEN and CDR2 SYDVKM. The DNA of the CDR3 is TGTGCCAGCAGTTTAGCGGGGCAGGAAGATACGCAGTATTTT. It translates to CASSLAGQEDTQYF.

The chain is built from TRBV10-3 and TRBJ2-1; 10 nucleotides line up with TRBD1. Trimming at V came to 2 bases and at J to 4 bases, leaving 5 bases not matched to a gene. The CDR3 runs to 16 residues. Germline V CDR1 and CDR2: ENHRY, SYGVKD. The CDR3 reads CAISEKGQGRYNEQFF. CDR3 coding DNA: TGTGCCATCAGTGAGAAGGGACAGGGGCGATACAATGAGCAGTTCTTC.

This clone has at least ten counts. The rearrangement links TRBV12-3 or TRBV12-4 to TRBJ1-2; D is undetermined. The CDR3 is made up of 13 amino acids. V shed 7 bases and J shed 5 bases, with 14 bases lying between them. The CDR3 DNA reads TGTGCCAGCACTCCCGGAGCACCATATGGCTACACCTTC. This sequence encodes CASTPGAPYGYTF.

The chain couples TRBV18 to TRBJ1-4, with a weak D call TRBD1 (6 bases). The V end lost 7 bases, the J end lost 3 bases, and 9 bases lay between the germline ends. The germline V gene has CDR1 KGHSH and CDR2 LQKENI. There are 13 residues in the CDR3. CDR3: CASCTGPNEKLFF. CDR3 bases: TGTGCCAGCTGCACAGGGCCTAATGAAAAACTGTTTTTT.

The gene calls are TRBV7-2 and TRBJ2-1; 11 bases agree with TRBD2. The CDR3 contains 14 residues. The V and J ends lost 5 bases and 8 bases, in that order; junction bases with no gene match: 5. CDR1 and CDR2 (germline): SGHTA, FQGNSA. CDR3 DNA: TGTGCCAGCAGCAATAGCGGGGGGGCTGATGAGCAGTTCTTC. This gives the protein CASSNSGGADEQFF.

In DNA form, the CDR3 reads TGCGCCAGCAGCTCTACAGGGATGTTCGAAAAACTGTTTTTT. Its translation is CASSSTGMFEKLFF. V usage is TRBV5-1 and J usage is TRBJ1-4; maybe TRBD1 (6 bases). CDR3 length equals 14 residues. Trimming removed 3 bases at V and 8 bases at J, with 14 bases between. Germline V gives CDR1 SGHRS, CDR2 YFSETQ.

The rearrangement uses TRBV7-8 and TRBJ1-4; 7 bases map to TRBD1. Germline CDR1 and CDR2: SGHVS and FQNEAQ. The CDR3 covers 16 residues. Trimming cost V 5 bases and J 7 bases; bases outside gene matches: 13. The CDR3 DNA follows: TGTGCCAGCAGCCCCGAAGATCCAGGGGGAGTTGAAAAACTGTTTTTT. Protein product: CASSPEDPGGVEKLFF.

This sequence joins TRBV5-6 and TRBJ2-7; D remains ambiguous. The ends were cut back, 0 bases at V and 4 bases at J, with 17 bases in the middle. CDR1 is SGHDT and CDR2 is YYEEEE in the germline V gene. CDR3 size: 16 residues. In nucleotides, the CDR3 is TGTGCCAGCAGCTTGGGGTCCATGTTCCCCCAGTACGAGCAGTACGTC. This gives the protein CASSLGSMFPQYEQYV.

The rearrangement uses TRBV24-1 and TRBJ2-1; 10 bases are a match to TRBD2. Germline loops: CDR1 KGHDR, CDR2 SFDVKD. V shed 4 bases, J shed 6 bases, and the junction held 5 bases outside the gene matches. CDR3 length equals 15 residues. CDR3 nucleotide sequence: TGTGCCACCAGTGACCCAAGCGGGAGGGCCAATGAGCAGTTCTTC. As protein: CATSDPSGRANEQFF.

The V and J genes are TRBV5-5 and TRBJ2-7; tentatively, D is TRBD2 (5 bases). The CDR3 consists of 13 residues. Germline assignment: CDR1 SGHKS and CDR2 YYEKEE (reference sequence). With 0 bases removed from V and 4 bases from J, the gap between germline ends came to 8 bases. This CDR3 is CASSLGRLYEQYV. As DNA, the CDR3 is TGTGCCAGCAGCTTGGGAAGACTATACGAGCAGTACGTC.

This clone was recorded only once. This chain uses TRBV7-8 with TRBJ2-5; TRBD2 matches 7 bases. Germline V CDR1 and CDR2: SGHVS, FQNEAQ. With V trimmed by 3 bases and J by 2 bases, 3 bases remained unmatched. CDR3 length equals 14 residues. The CDR3 spells CASSFGGVQETQYF. CDR3 coding DNA: TGTGCCAGCAGCTTTGGGGGGGTGCAAGAGACCCAGTACTTC.

The chain couples TRBV5-4 to TRBJ2-2; TRBD1 matches 8 bases. The CDR3 is 15 residues long. V shed 4 bases, J shed 1 base, and the junction held 3 bases outside the gene matches. Germline lookup yields CDR1 SGHNT and CDR2 YYREEE (reference sequence). CDR3 region: CASSPGTGNTGELFF. The CDR3, as DNA: TGTGCCAGCAGCCCCGGGACAGGGAACACCGGGGAGCTGTTTTTT.

This clone was seen a handful of times. The V call is TRBV28, the J call TRBJ1-2, with D tentatively TRBD1 (6 bases). Germline lookup yields CDR1 MDHEN and CDR2 SYDVKM. The CDR3 length is 16 residues. V gave up 1 base and J gave up 6 bases, with 18 bases separating them. CDR3 protein: CASSLLGRGGANGYTF. The CDR3 DNA reads as TGTGCCAGCAGTTTATTGGGGAGAGGGGGGGCGAATGGCTACACCTTC.

This chain links TRBV27 with TRBJ2-3; D might be TRBD2 (7 bases). V was shortened by 4 bases and J by 6 bases, with 23 bases between the two germline ends. The CDR3 runs 17 residues. CDR1 and CDR2 (germline): MNHEY, SMNVEV (reference sequence). As DNA, the CDR3 is TGTGCCAGCAGTTCTCCGGCGGGGGCCTCTTTTATGGATACGCAGTATTTT. This gives the protein CASSSPAGASFMDTQYF.

The CDR3 sequence: CARTSGSPYNEQFF. CDR3 nucleotide sequence: TGTGCCCGCACTAGCGGGAGTCCCTACAATGAGCAGTTCTTC. V usage is TRBV30 and J usage is TRBJ2-1, with 11 bases matching TRBD2. Germline trimming cut 8 bases from V and 2 bases from J; bases unmatched to any gene: 5. Germline V CDR1 and CDR2: GTSNPN, SVGIG (reference sequence). CDR3 length equals 14 residues.